The 15 T cell receptor beta chains listed next were all sequenced from one sample in a study of T cell changes during pregnancy in multiple sclerosis (dated by TCRdb to about 2019). Preparation of the library involved the immunoSEQ multiplex PCR assay. As stored in TCRdb, this immuneACCESS dataset retains in-frame rearrangements with V and J assigned. A fraction of the clones does not appear; measured against another copy, unresolved V genes explain less than half of the discrepancy, and the remainder lacks a known reason. In all, the sample holds almost 40,000 clones, and around 90% of those were seen once. Jointly, the top ten make up 0.65% to 0.85% of the sample. This specimen was CD4+ T cells from peripheral blood mononuclear cells, taken in the second trimester of pregnancy. Source of these receptors: a female donor in good health, enrolled as a control in a pregnancy study.

CDR3 protein: CASSFDPTGRGGYTF. CDR3 coding DNA: TGTGCCAGCAGTTTCGACCCGACAGGGCGAGGGGGCTACACCTTC. The chain joins TRBV28 to TRBJ1-2; TRBD1 aligns across 7 bases. From germline, CDR1 is MDHEN and CDR2 SYDVKM. With 3 bases clipped from V and 8 bases from J, the junction kept 12 bases outside the gene matches. The CDR3 spans 15 residues.

Comments on this clone: The sample carries other DNA sequences with the same CDR3. The chain recombines TRBV9 with TRBJ1-6, with TRBD1 matching over 9 bases. The CDR3 is 15 residues long. From germline, CDR1 is SGDLS and CDR2 YYNGEE. V was clipped by 3 bases and J by 7 bases; unmatched bases: 5. CDR3 nucleotides: TGTGCCAGCAGCGCGGGACAGGGAGGAAATTCACCCCTCCACTTT. Protein product: CASSAGQGGNSPLHF. The whole variable domain, remainder taken from reference TRBV9 and TRBJ1-6, is DSGVTQTPKHLITATGQRVTLRCSPRSGDLSVYWYQQSLDQGLQFLIQYYNGEERAKGNILERFSAQQFPDLHSELNLSSLELGDSALYFCASSAGQGGNSPLHFGNGTRLTVT.

The chain employs TRBV11-2 and TRBJ2-6; D may be TRBD1 (6 bases). The length of the CDR3 is 16 residues. Germline V lookup: CDR1 SGHAT, CDR2 FQNNGV. Trimming removed 4 bases at V and 0 bases at J, with 10 bases between. CDR3 DNA: TGTGCCAGCAGCTCAAGGACAGCCTCTGGGGCCAACGTCCTGACTTTC. This translates into CASSSRTASGANVLTF. The whole variable domain, remainder taken from reference TRBV11-2 and TRBJ2-6, is EAGVAQSPRYKIIEKRQSVAFWCNPISGHATLYWYQQILGQGPKLLIQFQNNGVVDDSQLPKDRFSAERLKGVDSTLKIQPAKLEDSAVYLCASSSRTASGANVLTFGAGSRLTVL.

This chain connects TRBV30 to TRBJ2-1; D is uncertain. V lost 0 bases and J 6 bases, leaving 9 bases between the germline ends. The CDR3 runs to 13 residues. Per the germline V gene, CDR1 is GTSNPN and CDR2 is SVGIG (reference sequence). CDR3 in amino acids: CAWSVQLINEQFF. In DNA, the CDR3 is TGTGCCTGGAGTGTACAGTTGATCAATGAGCAGTTCTTC.

This clone was found a few times. The chain links TRBV29-1 to TRBJ2-1, with D possibly TRBD1 on 5 matching bases. The CDR3 is 13 amino acids. Germline V gene sequence: CDR1 SQVTM, CDR2 ANQGSEA. V lost 3 bases to trimming and J lost 6 bases, with 12 bases between them. The CDR3 coding sequence is TGCAGCGTTGAGACGACAGAAACCAATGAGCAGTTCTTC. This translates into CSVETTETNEQFF.

V and J are TRBV9 and TRBJ1-2, with TRBD1 identical over 8 bases. Germline CDR1 SGDLS, CDR2 YYNGEE. V shed 4 bases, J shed 4 bases, and the junction held 6 bases outside the gene matches. The CDR3 has 14 residues. For the CDR3, the DNA is TGTGCCAGCAGCCTCCCCGGACAGGGCTATGGCTACACCTTC. Its protein product is CASSLPGQGYGYTF.

This clone was seen only once. The chain recombines TRBV7-8 with TRBJ2-3; the D gene is possibly TRBD2 (7 bases). The CDR3 is 18 amino acids. CDR1 is SGHVS, CDR2 FQNEAQ, per germline. Trimming cost V 5 bases and J 4 bases, with 25 bases left between them. The DNA of the CDR3 is TGTGCCAGCAGCCCGAGGGCCCACGGGGGCGGGGGCTCAGATACGCAGTATTTT. Its translation: CASSPRAHGGGGSDTQYF.

The V and J genes are TRBV4-3 and TRBJ2-3, with TRBD2 matching over 8 bases. Germline CDR1 and CDR2: LGHNA and YSLEER. V shed 0 bases and J 6 bases; nucleotides not matched to a gene: 11. The CDR3 runs 17 residues. The CDR3 loop reads CASSQDQRGHPRDTQYF. CDR3 DNA: TGCGCCAGCAGCCAAGATCAGCGGGGGCACCCCAGGGATACGCAGTATTTT.

V and J are TRBV7-2 and TRBJ2-7; no clear D gene. The CDR3 loop spans 16 amino acids. V lost 1 base and J 2 bases, leaving 15 bases between the germline ends. In germline, CDR1 is SGHTA, CDR2 FQGNSA. The CDR3 here is CASSLEAGTPTYEQYF. CDR3 DNA sequence: TGTGCCAGCAGCTTAGAGGCAGGAACCCCTACCTACGAGCAGTACTTC.

The V gene is TRBV19, the J gene TRBJ2-1; D is unclear. Per the germline V gene, CDR1 is LNHDA and CDR2 is SQIVND (reference sequence). CDR3 size: 12 residues. Trimming left V 7 bases short and J 4 bases short, with 8 bases between. CDR3 loop: CASNSKYNEQFF. The CDR3 DNA reads as TGTGCCAGTAACTCCAAATACAATGAGCAGTTCTTC. The variable domain in full, completed from reference TRBV19 and TRBJ2-1, reads DGGITQSPKYLFRKEGQNVTLSCEQNLNHDAMYWYRQDPGQGLRLIYYSQIVNDFQKGDIAEGYSVSREKKESFPLTVTSAQKNPTAFYLCASNSKYNEQFFGPGTRLTVL.

The chain has TRBV6-1 and TRBJ2-1, with D perhaps matching TRBD2 (5 bases). The V end was cut by 8 bases, the J end by 8 bases, with 7 bases between. Germline CDR1 MNHNS, CDR2 SASEGT. CDR3 length equals 10 residues. CDR3 nucleotide sequence: TGTGCCAGCCTGGAGGATGAGCAGTTCTTC. Translating it yields CASLEDEQFF.

This chain links TRBV18 with TRBJ2-3; D might be TRBD2 (5 bases). Germline assignment: CDR1 KGHSH and CDR2 LQKENI. The ends were cut back, 3 bases at V and 5 bases at J, with 12 bases in the middle. This CDR3 is built from 14 residues. Here the CDR3 reads CASSPEHRGDTQYF. CDR3 nucleotide sequence: TGTGCCAGCTCACCGGAACATCGGGGAGATACGCAGTATTTT.

The gene calls are TRBV19 and TRBJ2-5, with 7 bases that match TRBD2. CDR1 and CDR2 from the germline V gene are LNHDA and SQIVND (reference sequence). The CDR3 contains 14 residues. The junction had 6 bases not matched to a gene; V was cut back by 5 bases and J by 3 bases. This chain's CDR3 is CASSQGLRKETQYF. CDR3 in DNA: TGTGCCAGTAGTCAGGGACTAAGGAAAGAGACCCAGTACTTC.

V usage is TRBV7-9 and J usage is TRBJ1-1; no definite D call. This CDR3 is built from 12 residues. CDR1 SEHNR and CDR2 FQNEAQ come from the germline V gene (reference sequence). V was pared by 5 bases and J by 6 bases, with 10 bases between. DNA for the CDR3: TGTGCCAGCAGCCAACAAAGCGCTGAAGCTTTCTTT. Translating gives CASSQQSAEAFF.

V gene TRBV27 combines with J gene TRBJ1-5; 7 bases agree with TRBD1. This CDR3 region has 13 residues. Looked up from germline, CDR1 is MNHEY and CDR2 is SMNVEV (reference sequence). With V trimmed by 6 bases and J by 4 bases, 3 bases remained unmatched. The CDR3 DNA sequence: TGTGCCAGCAGCCAGGGGGTTAATCAGCCCCAGCATTTT. This gives the protein CASSQGVNQPQHF.